A selection of T cell receptor beta chains follows, all from one sample in a study of T cells after yellow fever vaccination. TCRdb reprocessed the 5' RACE reads via MiXCR and lists one record per CDR3 protein. The top ten hold around 25% of the sample, which has over 300,000 distinct CDR3 sequences, 4.1% seen once. Sequenced here: PBMCs, sampled 5 days after the yellow fever booster vaccination. The receptors were gathered from a man between 18 and 29 years old who received the YFV17D yellow fever vaccine. Each CDR3 is given with its conserved first and last residue. Each record gives: J gene, clone size, V gene, D gene, CDR3 protein, CDR3 DNA. D genes are given only for firm matches. The size entry is marked missing in some rows and otherwise reads once, few, many or a size class.

>TRBJ2-7|.|TRBV20-1|.
CSARFPGGGNGYEQYF
TGCAGTGCTAGATTCCCCGGAGGAGGGAATGGGTACGAGCAGTACTTC
>TRBJ1-1|many|TRBV11-2|TRBD1
CASSLGQGLTEAFF
TGTGCCAGCAGCTTAGGACAGGGCCTCACTGAAGCTTTCTTT
>TRBJ2-1|.|TRBV11-2|.
CASSLVLGTFF
TGTGCCAGCAGCTTAGTCCTTGGAACGTTCTTC
>TRBJ1-6|few|TRBV2|.
CASKYRDSPLHF
TGTGCCAGCAAATATCGGGATTCACCCCTCCACTTT
>TRBJ2-3|many|TRBV5-1|TRBD1
CASSLGTGSDTQYF
TGCGCCAGCAGCCTCGGGACAGGGTCAGATACGCAGTATTTT
>TRBJ1-3|.|TRBV12-3/TRBV12-4|TRBD1
CASSTGQSFSGNTIYF
TGTGCCAGCAGTACGGGACAGAGCTTCTCTGGAAACACCATATATTTT
>TRBJ1-1|.|TRBV9|.
CASSAPGGRNTEAFF
TGTGCCAGCAGCGCCCCCGGCGGGCGGAACACTGAAGCTTTCTTT
>TRBJ1-1|few|TRBV12-3/TRBV12-4|.
CASSLPTGTVNTEAFF
TGTGCCAGCAGTTTACCCACCGGGACGGTGAACACTGAAGCTTTCTTT
>TRBJ1-2|many|TRBV7-2|TRBD1
CASSLITGDYGYTF
TGTGCCAGCAGCTTAATCACAGGGGACTATGGCTACACCTTC
>TRBJ2-3|.|TRBV4-2|TRBD2
CASSPAGGPDTQYF
TGTGCCAGCAGCCCAGCGGGGGGGCCAGATACGCAGTATTTT
>TRBJ1-2|.|TRBV11-2|.
CASSSPRRDYGYTF
TGTGCCAGCAGCTCTCCGCGGCGAGACTATGGCTACACCTTC
>TRBJ2-3|.|TRBV4-3|.
CASSPSKNIDTQYF
TGCGCCAGCAGCCCCTCGAAGAATATAGATACGCAGTATTTT
>TRBJ1-2|.|TRBV20-1|.
CSARSVRVRYGYTF
TGCAGTGCTAGATCGGTCAGAGTACGGTATGGCTACACCTTC
>TRBJ2-5|few|TRBV5-1|TRBD2
CASSVSGGVEKTQYF
TGCGCCAGCAGCGTTAGCGGGGGAGTAGAGAAGACCCAGTACTTC
>TRBJ2-7|.|TRBV4-1|.
CASSARQDFPPNYEQYF
TGCGCCAGCAGCGCACGACAGGATTTCCCCCCGAACTACGAGCAGTACTTC